The TCR beta chain described here comes from a study of T cell clones after liver transplantation. Whole-study context: A pre-transplant mixed lymphocyte reaction with TCRbeta sequencing defined graft-donor-reactive clones followed in post-transplant blood. As an antigen-independent comparator, third-party-reactive TCRbeta sequences came from pre-transplant mixed lymphocyte reactions. The study's findings and limits: Post-transplant time points were not standardized, so conclusions are preliminary.

The CDR3 spans 12 residues. Germline CDR1 LNHDA, CDR2 SQIVND (reference sequence). V lost 5 bases and J 8 bases, leaving 10 bases between the germline ends. As concerns this clone: Its target is not known.

Clones were read by immunoSEQ multiplex PCR, and TCRdb kept only the in-frame ones, dropping some. The sample lists about 51,000 clones; approximately 87% were seen once. This chain joins TRBV19 and TRBJ2-1; D unclear. The clonotype comes from a human patient who received a liver transplant. Some T cells may possibly be graft donor cells. This specimen consisted of CD8+ T cells from blood, obtained 12 months after liver transplant. CDR3 DNA: TGTGCCAGTAGTTTGGGGATAGATGAGCAGTTCTTC. Translation: CASSLGIDEQFF.